This record looks at one T cell receptor beta chain sequence and its context. What it binds is not known. These data originate in a study of cytomegalovirus exposure and HLA in healthy donors. General study points: When a later analysis compared HLA-associated TCR beta chains with equally common others, the HLA-associated chains turned out to be more clonally expanded and to have lower generation probabilities.

The germline V and J ends were trimmed by 0 bases and 7 bases, with 10 bases remaining between them. Germline-derived CDR1 and CDR2 are SGHKS and YYEKEE (reference sequence). The CDR3 is 13 residues long. The primer mix had 60 Vbeta and 13 Jbeta primers. Measured with immunoSEQ multiplex PCR; TCRdb has only the in-frame clones, and not every one. The sample comprises approximately 140,000 clones, roughly four fifths of which are singletons, and roughly 1.2% rests with the top ten. This clonotype was obtained from a girl aged 2-15 years in good health and CMV-seronegative. The sequenced sample consisted of PBMCs. The chain recombines TRBV5-5 with TRBJ2-5; perhaps TRBD2 as D (6 bases). CDR3 residues: CASSLGQEGTQYF. The CDR3 nucleotides are TGTGCCAGCAGCTTGGGCCAGGAGGGGACCCAGTACTTC.